The following is a TCR beta chain sequence with its context. Its antigen is still unknown. This sample was included in a study of T cells in Graves' hyperthyroidism and ophthalmopathy. In the study overall: Peripheral blood was obtained at initial diagnosis, preceding any treatment.

The CDR3 length is 16 residues. Between the trimmed V and J ends, which lost 7 bases and 1 base, there was a span of 17 bases. CDR1 SGHRS and CDR2 YFSETQ come from the germline V gene. Amplification of TCR beta CDR3 regions used RNA as the template. First-round RT-PCR with HTBI primers amplified the TCR CDR3 region. TCRdb reprocessed the multiplex PCR reads via MiXCR and lists one record per CDR3 protein. The sample contains 750,000 to 950,000 distinct CDR3 sequences, about two fifths of which appear only once. Regarding the study as a whole: The model's output predicted ophthalmopathy at a median of approximately 6.5 months prior to onset. Most clonotypes expanded in the thyroid (above 0.001) were also present in blood. Ophthalmopathy was distinguished from stable hyperthyroidism by 13 V-J signatures.

The chain uses TRBV5-1 and TRBJ2-2, with a weak D call TRBD2 (5 bases). The origin of this receptor is a man younger than 35 with Graves' hyperthyroidism. The sequenced sample consisted of blood. CDR3 sequence reads: CASSDSRTGNTGELFF. The CDR3 region has the DNA TGCGCCAGCTCAGACTCCAGGACTGGGAACACCGGGGAGCTGTTTTTT. Looking up the rest from reference TRBV5-1 and TRBJ2-2 gives the full variable domain: KAGVTQTPRYLIKTRGQQVTLSCSPISGHRSVSWYQQTPGQGLQFLFEYFSETQRNKGNFPGRFSGRQFSNSRSEMNVSTLELGDSALYLCASSDSRTGNTGELFFGEGSRLTVL.